The 17 T cell receptor beta chains below come from one sample, sequenced in a study of HIV-infected children after antiretroviral therapy interruption. A 3' RACE protocol on RNA, with unique molecular identifiers, produced the TCR library. TCRdb redid the calling of the 3' RACE reads with MiXCR, one entry per CDR3 protein. Among approximately 95,000 distinct CDR3 sequences listed, approximately 6.9% were seen once. The treatment was: PENTA 11 planned treatment interruption arm or continuous ART arm. The sample consisted of CD45RA+ CD4+ T cells from PBMCs, pooled from several time points, taken from a donor given antiretroviral therapy, either interrupted or continuous. Subset given: naive CD4+ CD45RA+ CD45RO- T cells. These receptors all stem from a pool of human donors with HIV.

In its sample, this clonotype was seen many times. The rearrangement uses TRBV6-5 and TRBJ1-1, with D tentatively TRBD1 (6 bases). V was pared by 7 bases and J by 3 bases, with 12 bases between. The CDR3 is 13 amino acids. The germline CDR1 and CDR2 sequences are MNHEY and SVGAGI. Here the CDR3 reads CASTPTGYTEAFF. The CDR3, as DNA: TGTGCCAGCACCCCAACAGGGTACACTGAAGCTTTCTTT.

Concerning this clonotype itself: A read error is possible here, since a much larger clone lies one base away. The CDR3 DNA sequence: TGTGCCAGTAGTATCAGTAAGGACACTGAAGCTTTCTTT. Its protein product is CASSISKDTEAFF. The genes are TRBV19 and TRBJ1-1; no clear D gene. There are 13 residues in the CDR3. V shed 3 bases and J shed 3 bases, with 8 bases lying between them. Per germline, CDR1 LNHDA and CDR2 SQIVND (reference sequence).

This clonotype was detected ten times or more. The chain couples TRBV6-5 to TRBJ2-7; 8 bases are shared with TRBD1. Germline assignment: CDR1 MNHEY and CDR2 SVGAGI. V lost 2 bases to trimming and J lost 2 bases; unmatched junction nucleotides: 2. The CDR3 is 14 amino acids. CDR3 coding DNA: TGTGCCAGCAGTTACGACAGGGGCCCCTACGAGCAGTACTTC. It is translated as CASSYDRGPYEQYF.

This clonotype was picked up many times. The gene calls are TRBV2 and TRBJ1-5; TRBD1 aligns across 7 bases. Germline CDR1 reads SNHLY; CDR2 reads FYNNEI. The length of the CDR3 is 15 residues. V was clipped by 3 bases and J by 7 bases; unmatched bases: 9. The CDR3 bases are TGTGCCAGCAGTGAGAACAGGGGATCGGGCCAGCCCCAGCATTTT. Amino acid sequence: CASSENRGSGQPQHF.

The chain is built from TRBV18 and TRBJ2-7, with 7 bases fitting TRBD1. CDR3 length: 14 amino acids. V lost 5 bases to trimming and J lost 0 bases; unmatched junction nucleotides: 4. Germline loops: CDR1 KGHSH, CDR2 LQKENI. The CDR3 bases are TGTGCCAGCTCATTCGACAGGGCCTCCTACGAGCAGTACTTC. Amino acid sequence: CASSFDRASYEQYF.

This clonotype was seen repeatedly, ten times or more. The V call is TRBV10-3, the J call TRBJ2-7, with 11 bases matching TRBD2. Germline V gene sequence: CDR1 ENHRY, CDR2 SYGVKD. The CDR3 is 16 residues long. Trimming removed 10 bases from V and 3 bases from J; junction bases left unmatched: 14. DNA for the CDR3: TGTGCCAGTCTGATGGGACTAGCGGTAATGTACTACGAGCAGTACTTC. The encoded protein is CASLMGLAVMYYEQYF.

This clonotype was counted a few times. J is TRBJ2-5 and V is TRBV20-1; 9 bases are a match to TRBD2. The CDR3 consists of 14 residues. V dropped 0 bases and J dropped 5; count of bases not matched to a gene: 4. The germline CDR1 and CDR2 sequences are DFQATT and SNEGSKA (reference sequence). Here the CDR3 reads CSARDLAGRETQYF. For the CDR3, the DNA is TGCAGTGCTAGAGATCTAGCGGGGCGGGAGACCCAGTACTTC.

This clonotype was detected ten times or more. V gene TRBV20-1 combines with J gene TRBJ2-1; 11 positions match TRBD1. Germline CDR1 and CDR2: DFQATT and SNEGSKA (reference sequence). There are 13 residues in the CDR3. The junction had 3 bases not matched to a gene; V was cut back by 5 bases and J by 6 bases. The CDR3: CSAAGTGGNEQFF. The CDR3 region has the DNA TGCAGTGCTGCCGGGACAGGGGGCAATGAGCAGTTCTTC.

This chain uses TRBV6-6 with TRBJ2-7; D could derive from TRBD1 or TRBD2 (6 bases each). Germline V CDR1 and CDR2: MNHNY, SVGAGI (reference sequence). The CDR3 loop spans 21 amino acids. V was cut by 2 bases and J by 5 bases, with 34 bases left in between. The CDR3 protein is CASSYPGRVSVQWTGAHEQYF. Written as DNA, the CDR3 is TGTGCCAGCAGTTACCCTGGACGGGTGTCCGTACAGTGGACGGGGGCCCACGAGCAGTACTTC.

CDR3 nucleotides: TGTGCCAGCAGCTCCGGACCAGTAACTAGCACAGATACGCAGTATTTT. Translating gives CASSSGPVTSTDTQYF. The genes are TRBV7-3 and TRBJ2-3; D gene uncertain. With 4 bases removed from V and 0 bases from J, the gap between germline ends came to 14 bases. Germline-derived CDR1 and CDR2 are SGHTA and FQGTGA. The CDR3 extends over 16 amino acids.

At least ten counts were recorded for this clonotype. This chain joins TRBV20-1 and TRBJ1-2; D remains ambiguous. V lost 0 bases to trimming and J lost 8 bases, with 10 bases between them. There are 12 residues in the CDR3. From germline, CDR1 is DFQATT and CDR2 SNEGSKA (reference sequence). Here the CDR3 DNA reads TGCAGTGCTAGAGATCAAGATGGGGGCTACACCTTC. Its protein product is CSARDQDGGYTF.

This clonotype is medium-sized. The CDR3 here is CSAVWTGSIGYTF. In DNA, the CDR3 is TGCAGTGCTGTATGGACAGGGTCGATTGGCTACACCTTC. This chain uses TRBV20-1 with TRBJ1-2; 8 nucleotides match TRBD1. Germline V CDR1 and CDR2: DFQATT, SNEGSKA (reference sequence). The CDR3 length is 13 residues. V was clipped by 5 bases and J by 7 bases; unmatched bases: 9.

This clonotype was recorded a few times. This may come from a read error, since a much larger clone is one base off. The J gene is TRBJ2-1, the V gene TRBV7-9; 12 bases line up with TRBD2. Unmatched junction bases numbered 11, after V lost 5 bases and J lost 6 bases. The CDR3 is 17 amino acids. Germline V gives CDR1 SEHNR, CDR2 FQNEAQ (reference sequence). The CDR3 coding sequence is TGTGCCAGCAGCCGGCGAGAGACTAGCGGGAGAAGCAATGAGCAGTTCTTC. Its translation is CASSRRETSGRSNEQFF.

The rearrangement links TRBV7-2 to TRBJ2-2; the D is unclear. The CDR3 totals 15 residues. V lost 6 bases, J lost 1 base, and 12 bases lay in between. The germline V gene encodes CDR1 SGHTA and CDR2 FQGNSA. Written as DNA, the CDR3 is TGTGCCAGCAGACCAAGTCTGGTGAACACCGGGGAGCTGTTTTTT. This sequence encodes CASRPSLVNTGELFF.

This clonotype was seen at least ten times. The chain joins TRBV29-1 to TRBJ2-6; TRBD1 might be the D (6 bases). This CDR3 is built from 14 residues. Germline CDR1 is SQVTM and CDR2 is ANQGSEA. With 6 bases removed from V and 2 bases from J, the gap between germline ends came to 11 bases. In DNA form, the CDR3 reads TGCAGCGTATTAGGGGGAACTGGGGCCAACGTCCTGACTTTC. Protein: CSVLGGTGANVLTF.

This clonotype was seen repeatedly, ten times or more. The rearrangement uses TRBV28 and TRBJ2-2; D might be TRBD1 (8 bases). V shed 11 bases and J shed 5 bases, with 15 bases lying between them. The V gene's germline CDR1 is MDHEN and CDR2 SYDVKM. CDR3 length equals 13 residues. Here the CDR3 DNA reads TGTGCCTCACAGGGGGGGCCGACCGGGGAGCTGTTTTTT. Protein product: CASQGGPTGELFF.

This clonotype has ten or more counts. DNA of the CDR3: TGTGCCAGCAGCTTGGGTGGTGGGGCCAACGTCCTGACTTTC. It translates to CASSLGGGANVLTF. The V gene is TRBV7-2, the J gene TRBJ2-6; no definite D call. V was shortened by 3 bases and J by 3 bases, with 6 bases between the two germline ends. CDR1 is SGHTA and CDR2 is FQGNSA in the germline V gene. This CDR3 has 14 residues.